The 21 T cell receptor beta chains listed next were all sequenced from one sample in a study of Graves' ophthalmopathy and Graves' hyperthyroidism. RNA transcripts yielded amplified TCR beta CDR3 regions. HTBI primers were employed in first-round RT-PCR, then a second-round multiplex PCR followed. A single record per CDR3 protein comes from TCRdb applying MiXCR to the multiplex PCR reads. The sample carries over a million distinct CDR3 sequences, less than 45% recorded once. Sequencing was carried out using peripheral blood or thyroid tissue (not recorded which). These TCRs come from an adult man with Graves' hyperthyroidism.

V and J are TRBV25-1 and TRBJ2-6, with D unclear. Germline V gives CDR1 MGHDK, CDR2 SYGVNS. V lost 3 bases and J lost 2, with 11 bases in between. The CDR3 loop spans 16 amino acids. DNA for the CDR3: TGTGCCAGCAGTGACAATACGGGCGCTGGGGCCAACGTCCTGACTTTC. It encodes CASSDNTGAGANVLTF.

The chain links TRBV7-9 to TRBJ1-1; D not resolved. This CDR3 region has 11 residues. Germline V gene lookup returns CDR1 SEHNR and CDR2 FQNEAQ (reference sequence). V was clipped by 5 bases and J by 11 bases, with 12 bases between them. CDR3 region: CASSRLAGAFF. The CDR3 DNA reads TGTGCCAGCAGCCGACTAGCGGGGGCTTTCTTT. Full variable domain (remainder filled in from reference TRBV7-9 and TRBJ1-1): DTGVSQNPRHKITKRGQNVTFRCDPISEHNRLYWYRQTLGQGPEFLTYFQNEAQLEKSRLLSDRFSAERPKGSFSTLEIQRTEQGDSAMYLCASSRLAGAFFGQGTRLTVV.

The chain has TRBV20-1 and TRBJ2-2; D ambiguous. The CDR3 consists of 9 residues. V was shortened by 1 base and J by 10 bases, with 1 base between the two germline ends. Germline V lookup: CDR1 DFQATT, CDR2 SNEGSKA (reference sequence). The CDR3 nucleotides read TGCAGTGCTAGAGTGGAGCTGTTTTTT. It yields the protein CSARVELFF.

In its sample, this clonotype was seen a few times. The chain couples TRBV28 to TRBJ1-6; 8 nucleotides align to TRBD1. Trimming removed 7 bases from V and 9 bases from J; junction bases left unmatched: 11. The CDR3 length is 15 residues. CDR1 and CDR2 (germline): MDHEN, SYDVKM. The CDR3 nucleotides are TGTGCCAGCAAAAGAGACAGGGGCGCTGGTTCACCCCTCCACTTT. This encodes CASKRDRGAGSPLHF. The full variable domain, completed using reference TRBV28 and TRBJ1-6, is DVKVTQSSRYLVKRTGEKVFLECVQDMDHENMFWYRQDPGLGLRLIYFSYDVKMKEKGDIPEGYSVSREKKERFSLILESASTNQTSMYLCASKRDRGAGSPLHFGNGTRLTVT.

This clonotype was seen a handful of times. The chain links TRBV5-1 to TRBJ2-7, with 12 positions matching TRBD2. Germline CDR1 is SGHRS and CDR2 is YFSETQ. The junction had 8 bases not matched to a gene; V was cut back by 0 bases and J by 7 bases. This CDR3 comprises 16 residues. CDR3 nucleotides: TGCGCCAGCAGCTTGGCCCTAGCGGGAGGGCCGGGGGAGCAGTACTTC. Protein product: CASSLALAGGPGEQYF.

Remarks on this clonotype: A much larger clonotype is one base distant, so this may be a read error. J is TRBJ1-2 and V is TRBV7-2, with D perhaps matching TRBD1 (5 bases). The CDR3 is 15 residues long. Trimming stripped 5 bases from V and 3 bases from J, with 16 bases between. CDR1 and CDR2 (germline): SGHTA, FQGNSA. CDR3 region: CASSTYFTGDYGYTF. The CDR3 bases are TGTGCCAGCAGCACGTATTTTACGGGGGACTATGGCTACACCTTC.

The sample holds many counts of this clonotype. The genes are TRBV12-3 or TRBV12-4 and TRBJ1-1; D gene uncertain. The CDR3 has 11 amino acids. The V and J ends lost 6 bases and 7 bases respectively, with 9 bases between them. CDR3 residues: CASSPAGEAFF. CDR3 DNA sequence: TGTGCCAGCAGCCCCGCCGGTGAAGCTTTCTTT.

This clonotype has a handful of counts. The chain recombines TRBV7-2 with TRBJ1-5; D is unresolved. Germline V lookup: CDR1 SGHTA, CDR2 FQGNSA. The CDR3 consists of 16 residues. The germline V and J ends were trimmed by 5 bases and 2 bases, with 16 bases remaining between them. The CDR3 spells CASSQELSAGNQPQHF. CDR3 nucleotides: TGTGCCAGCAGCCAAGAACTGTCGGCGGGCAATCAGCCCCAGCATTTT.

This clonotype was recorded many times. CDR3 loop: CASSVGTQTGYTF. CDR3 nucleotide sequence: TGTGCCAGCAGCGTAGGAACCCAAACCGGCTACACCTTC. V and J are TRBV9 and TRBJ1-2; D is undetermined. Deletions cut 0 bases from V and 8 bases from J, with 11 bases between. Germline V CDR1 and CDR2: SGDLS, YYNGEE. The CDR3 covers 13 residues. Combining the CDR3 with reference TRBV9 and TRBJ1-2 gives the whole variable domain DSGVTQTPKHLITATGQRVTLRCSPRSGDLSVYWYQQSLDQGLQFLIQYYNGEERAKGNILERFSAQQFPDLHSELNLSSLELGDSALYFCASSVGTQTGYTFGSGTRLTVV.

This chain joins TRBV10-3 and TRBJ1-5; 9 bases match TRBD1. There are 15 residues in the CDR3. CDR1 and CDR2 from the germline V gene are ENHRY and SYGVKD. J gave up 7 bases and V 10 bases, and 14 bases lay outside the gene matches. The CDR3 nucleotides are TGTGCCAGCAGCCAACAGACAGGGGGTTCACAGCCCCAGCATTTT. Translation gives CASSQQTGGSQPQHF.

The CDR3 region has the DNA TGTGCCAGCAGCTTCAAAACAGGGTCCGGGATTCACTATGGCTACACCTTC. Translated, it gives CASSFKTGSGIHYGYTF. The V and J genes are TRBV7-2 and TRBJ1-2, with a weak D call TRBD1 (6 bases). Germline CDR1 reads SGHTA; CDR2 reads FQGNSA. This CDR3 has 17 residues. Trimming stripped 3 bases from V and 3 bases from J, with 20 bases between. The full variable domain, its missing parts supplied by reference TRBV7-2 and TRBJ1-2, is GAGVSQSPSNKVTEKGKDVELRCDPISGHTALYWYRQSLGQGLEFLIYFQGNSAPDKSGLPSDRFSAERTGGSVSTLTIQRTQQEDSAVYLCASSFKTGSGIHYGYTFGSGTRLTVV.

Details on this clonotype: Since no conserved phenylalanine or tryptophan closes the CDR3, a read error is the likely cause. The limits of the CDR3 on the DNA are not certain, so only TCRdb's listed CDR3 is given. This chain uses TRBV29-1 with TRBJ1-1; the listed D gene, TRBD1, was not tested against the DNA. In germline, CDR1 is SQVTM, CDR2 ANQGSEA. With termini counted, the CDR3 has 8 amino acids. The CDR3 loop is CSVASGRG.

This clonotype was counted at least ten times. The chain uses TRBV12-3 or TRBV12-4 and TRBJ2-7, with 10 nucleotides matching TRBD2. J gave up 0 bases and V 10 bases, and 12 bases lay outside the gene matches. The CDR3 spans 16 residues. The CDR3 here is CANTSLAGDISYEQYF. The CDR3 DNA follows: TGTGCCAATACTTCGCTAGCGGGGGACATCTCCTACGAGCAGTACTTC.

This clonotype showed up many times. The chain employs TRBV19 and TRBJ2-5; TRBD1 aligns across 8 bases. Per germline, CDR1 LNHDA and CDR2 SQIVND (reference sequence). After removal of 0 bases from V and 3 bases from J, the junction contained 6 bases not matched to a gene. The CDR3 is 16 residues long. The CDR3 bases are TGTGCCAGTAGTATAGAGAGACAGGGGACAGAAGAGACCCAGTACTTC. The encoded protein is CASSIERQGTEETQYF. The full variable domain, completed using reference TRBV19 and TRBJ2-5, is DGGITQSPKYLFRKEGQNVTLSCEQNLNHDAMYWYRQDPGQGLRLIYYSQIVNDFQKGDIAEGYSVSREKKESFPLTVTSAQKNPTAFYLCASSIERQGTEETQYFGPGTRLLVL.

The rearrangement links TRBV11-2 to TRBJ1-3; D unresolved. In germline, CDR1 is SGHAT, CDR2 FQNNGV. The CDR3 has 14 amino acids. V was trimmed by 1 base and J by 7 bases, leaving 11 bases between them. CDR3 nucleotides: TGTGCCAGCAGCTTAGGGACGATCGGGAACACCATATATTTT. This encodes CASSLGTIGNTIYF.

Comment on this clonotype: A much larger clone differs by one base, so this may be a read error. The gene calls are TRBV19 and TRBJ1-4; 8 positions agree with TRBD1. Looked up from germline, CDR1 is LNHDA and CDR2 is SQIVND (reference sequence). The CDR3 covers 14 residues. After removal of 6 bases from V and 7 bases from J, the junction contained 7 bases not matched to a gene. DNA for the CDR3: TGTGCCAGTAGATCCTGGACAGGGCGTGAAAAACTGTTTTTT. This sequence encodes CASRSWTGREKLFF. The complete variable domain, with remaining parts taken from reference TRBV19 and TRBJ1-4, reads DGGITQSPKYLFRKEGQNVTLSCEQNLNHDAMYWYRQDPGQGLRLIYYSQIVNDFQKGDIAEGYSVSREKKESFPLTVTSAQKNPTAFYLCASRSWTGREKLFFGSGTQLSVL.

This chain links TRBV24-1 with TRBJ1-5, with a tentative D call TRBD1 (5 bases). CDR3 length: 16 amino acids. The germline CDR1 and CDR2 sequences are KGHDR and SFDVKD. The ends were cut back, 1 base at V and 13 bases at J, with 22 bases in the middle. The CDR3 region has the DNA TGTGCCACCAGTGATTTTCGCGGGGGGTCCACAGATACGCAGCATTTT. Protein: CATSDFRGGSTDTQHF.

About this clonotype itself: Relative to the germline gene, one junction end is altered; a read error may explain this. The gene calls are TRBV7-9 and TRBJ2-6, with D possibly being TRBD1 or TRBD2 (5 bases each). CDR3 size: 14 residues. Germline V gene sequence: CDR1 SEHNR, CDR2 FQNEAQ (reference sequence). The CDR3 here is CASSPRGGGNVLTF. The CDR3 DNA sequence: TGTGCCAGCAGCCCCCGGGGTGGGGGCAACGTCCTGACTTTC.

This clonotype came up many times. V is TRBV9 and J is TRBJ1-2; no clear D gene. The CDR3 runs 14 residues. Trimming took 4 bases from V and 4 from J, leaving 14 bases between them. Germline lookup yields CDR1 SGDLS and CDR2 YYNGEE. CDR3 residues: CASSPDGSLYGYTF. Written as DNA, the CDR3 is TGTGCCAGCAGCCCTGATGGGAGCCTCTATGGCTACACCTTC.

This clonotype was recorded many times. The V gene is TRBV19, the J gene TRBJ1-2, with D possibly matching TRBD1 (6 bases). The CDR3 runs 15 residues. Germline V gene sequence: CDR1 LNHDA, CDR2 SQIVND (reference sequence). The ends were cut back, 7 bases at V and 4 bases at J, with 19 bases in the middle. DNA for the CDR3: TGTGCCAGTAAATATAGGGGACAAGAATTCTATGGCTACACCTTC. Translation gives CASKYRGQEFYGYTF.

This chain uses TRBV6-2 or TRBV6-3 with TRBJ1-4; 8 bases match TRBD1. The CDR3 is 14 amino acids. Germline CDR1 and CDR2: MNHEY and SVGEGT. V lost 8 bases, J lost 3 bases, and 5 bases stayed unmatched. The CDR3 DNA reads TGTGCCAGCGACGACAGGGGCGCTAATGAAAAACTGTTTTTT. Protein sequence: CASDDRGANEKLFF.